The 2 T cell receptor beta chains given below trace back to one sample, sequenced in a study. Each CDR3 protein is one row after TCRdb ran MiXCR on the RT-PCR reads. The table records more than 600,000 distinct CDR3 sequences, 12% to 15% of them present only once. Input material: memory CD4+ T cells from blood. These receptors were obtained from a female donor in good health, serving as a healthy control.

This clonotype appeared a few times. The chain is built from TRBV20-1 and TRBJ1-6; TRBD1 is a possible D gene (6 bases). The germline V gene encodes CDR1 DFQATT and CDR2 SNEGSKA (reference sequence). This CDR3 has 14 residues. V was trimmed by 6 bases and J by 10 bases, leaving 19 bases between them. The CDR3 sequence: CSAQPDSPGSPLHF. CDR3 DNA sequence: TGCAGTGCCCAACCGGACAGTCCCGGATCACCCCTCCACTTT.

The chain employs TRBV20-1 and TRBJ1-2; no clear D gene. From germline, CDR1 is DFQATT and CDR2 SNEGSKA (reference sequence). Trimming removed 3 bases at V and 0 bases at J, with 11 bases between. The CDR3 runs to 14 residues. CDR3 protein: CSASDTPANYGYTF. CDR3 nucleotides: TGCAGTGCTAGCGACACGCCGGCTAACTATGGCTACACCTTC.